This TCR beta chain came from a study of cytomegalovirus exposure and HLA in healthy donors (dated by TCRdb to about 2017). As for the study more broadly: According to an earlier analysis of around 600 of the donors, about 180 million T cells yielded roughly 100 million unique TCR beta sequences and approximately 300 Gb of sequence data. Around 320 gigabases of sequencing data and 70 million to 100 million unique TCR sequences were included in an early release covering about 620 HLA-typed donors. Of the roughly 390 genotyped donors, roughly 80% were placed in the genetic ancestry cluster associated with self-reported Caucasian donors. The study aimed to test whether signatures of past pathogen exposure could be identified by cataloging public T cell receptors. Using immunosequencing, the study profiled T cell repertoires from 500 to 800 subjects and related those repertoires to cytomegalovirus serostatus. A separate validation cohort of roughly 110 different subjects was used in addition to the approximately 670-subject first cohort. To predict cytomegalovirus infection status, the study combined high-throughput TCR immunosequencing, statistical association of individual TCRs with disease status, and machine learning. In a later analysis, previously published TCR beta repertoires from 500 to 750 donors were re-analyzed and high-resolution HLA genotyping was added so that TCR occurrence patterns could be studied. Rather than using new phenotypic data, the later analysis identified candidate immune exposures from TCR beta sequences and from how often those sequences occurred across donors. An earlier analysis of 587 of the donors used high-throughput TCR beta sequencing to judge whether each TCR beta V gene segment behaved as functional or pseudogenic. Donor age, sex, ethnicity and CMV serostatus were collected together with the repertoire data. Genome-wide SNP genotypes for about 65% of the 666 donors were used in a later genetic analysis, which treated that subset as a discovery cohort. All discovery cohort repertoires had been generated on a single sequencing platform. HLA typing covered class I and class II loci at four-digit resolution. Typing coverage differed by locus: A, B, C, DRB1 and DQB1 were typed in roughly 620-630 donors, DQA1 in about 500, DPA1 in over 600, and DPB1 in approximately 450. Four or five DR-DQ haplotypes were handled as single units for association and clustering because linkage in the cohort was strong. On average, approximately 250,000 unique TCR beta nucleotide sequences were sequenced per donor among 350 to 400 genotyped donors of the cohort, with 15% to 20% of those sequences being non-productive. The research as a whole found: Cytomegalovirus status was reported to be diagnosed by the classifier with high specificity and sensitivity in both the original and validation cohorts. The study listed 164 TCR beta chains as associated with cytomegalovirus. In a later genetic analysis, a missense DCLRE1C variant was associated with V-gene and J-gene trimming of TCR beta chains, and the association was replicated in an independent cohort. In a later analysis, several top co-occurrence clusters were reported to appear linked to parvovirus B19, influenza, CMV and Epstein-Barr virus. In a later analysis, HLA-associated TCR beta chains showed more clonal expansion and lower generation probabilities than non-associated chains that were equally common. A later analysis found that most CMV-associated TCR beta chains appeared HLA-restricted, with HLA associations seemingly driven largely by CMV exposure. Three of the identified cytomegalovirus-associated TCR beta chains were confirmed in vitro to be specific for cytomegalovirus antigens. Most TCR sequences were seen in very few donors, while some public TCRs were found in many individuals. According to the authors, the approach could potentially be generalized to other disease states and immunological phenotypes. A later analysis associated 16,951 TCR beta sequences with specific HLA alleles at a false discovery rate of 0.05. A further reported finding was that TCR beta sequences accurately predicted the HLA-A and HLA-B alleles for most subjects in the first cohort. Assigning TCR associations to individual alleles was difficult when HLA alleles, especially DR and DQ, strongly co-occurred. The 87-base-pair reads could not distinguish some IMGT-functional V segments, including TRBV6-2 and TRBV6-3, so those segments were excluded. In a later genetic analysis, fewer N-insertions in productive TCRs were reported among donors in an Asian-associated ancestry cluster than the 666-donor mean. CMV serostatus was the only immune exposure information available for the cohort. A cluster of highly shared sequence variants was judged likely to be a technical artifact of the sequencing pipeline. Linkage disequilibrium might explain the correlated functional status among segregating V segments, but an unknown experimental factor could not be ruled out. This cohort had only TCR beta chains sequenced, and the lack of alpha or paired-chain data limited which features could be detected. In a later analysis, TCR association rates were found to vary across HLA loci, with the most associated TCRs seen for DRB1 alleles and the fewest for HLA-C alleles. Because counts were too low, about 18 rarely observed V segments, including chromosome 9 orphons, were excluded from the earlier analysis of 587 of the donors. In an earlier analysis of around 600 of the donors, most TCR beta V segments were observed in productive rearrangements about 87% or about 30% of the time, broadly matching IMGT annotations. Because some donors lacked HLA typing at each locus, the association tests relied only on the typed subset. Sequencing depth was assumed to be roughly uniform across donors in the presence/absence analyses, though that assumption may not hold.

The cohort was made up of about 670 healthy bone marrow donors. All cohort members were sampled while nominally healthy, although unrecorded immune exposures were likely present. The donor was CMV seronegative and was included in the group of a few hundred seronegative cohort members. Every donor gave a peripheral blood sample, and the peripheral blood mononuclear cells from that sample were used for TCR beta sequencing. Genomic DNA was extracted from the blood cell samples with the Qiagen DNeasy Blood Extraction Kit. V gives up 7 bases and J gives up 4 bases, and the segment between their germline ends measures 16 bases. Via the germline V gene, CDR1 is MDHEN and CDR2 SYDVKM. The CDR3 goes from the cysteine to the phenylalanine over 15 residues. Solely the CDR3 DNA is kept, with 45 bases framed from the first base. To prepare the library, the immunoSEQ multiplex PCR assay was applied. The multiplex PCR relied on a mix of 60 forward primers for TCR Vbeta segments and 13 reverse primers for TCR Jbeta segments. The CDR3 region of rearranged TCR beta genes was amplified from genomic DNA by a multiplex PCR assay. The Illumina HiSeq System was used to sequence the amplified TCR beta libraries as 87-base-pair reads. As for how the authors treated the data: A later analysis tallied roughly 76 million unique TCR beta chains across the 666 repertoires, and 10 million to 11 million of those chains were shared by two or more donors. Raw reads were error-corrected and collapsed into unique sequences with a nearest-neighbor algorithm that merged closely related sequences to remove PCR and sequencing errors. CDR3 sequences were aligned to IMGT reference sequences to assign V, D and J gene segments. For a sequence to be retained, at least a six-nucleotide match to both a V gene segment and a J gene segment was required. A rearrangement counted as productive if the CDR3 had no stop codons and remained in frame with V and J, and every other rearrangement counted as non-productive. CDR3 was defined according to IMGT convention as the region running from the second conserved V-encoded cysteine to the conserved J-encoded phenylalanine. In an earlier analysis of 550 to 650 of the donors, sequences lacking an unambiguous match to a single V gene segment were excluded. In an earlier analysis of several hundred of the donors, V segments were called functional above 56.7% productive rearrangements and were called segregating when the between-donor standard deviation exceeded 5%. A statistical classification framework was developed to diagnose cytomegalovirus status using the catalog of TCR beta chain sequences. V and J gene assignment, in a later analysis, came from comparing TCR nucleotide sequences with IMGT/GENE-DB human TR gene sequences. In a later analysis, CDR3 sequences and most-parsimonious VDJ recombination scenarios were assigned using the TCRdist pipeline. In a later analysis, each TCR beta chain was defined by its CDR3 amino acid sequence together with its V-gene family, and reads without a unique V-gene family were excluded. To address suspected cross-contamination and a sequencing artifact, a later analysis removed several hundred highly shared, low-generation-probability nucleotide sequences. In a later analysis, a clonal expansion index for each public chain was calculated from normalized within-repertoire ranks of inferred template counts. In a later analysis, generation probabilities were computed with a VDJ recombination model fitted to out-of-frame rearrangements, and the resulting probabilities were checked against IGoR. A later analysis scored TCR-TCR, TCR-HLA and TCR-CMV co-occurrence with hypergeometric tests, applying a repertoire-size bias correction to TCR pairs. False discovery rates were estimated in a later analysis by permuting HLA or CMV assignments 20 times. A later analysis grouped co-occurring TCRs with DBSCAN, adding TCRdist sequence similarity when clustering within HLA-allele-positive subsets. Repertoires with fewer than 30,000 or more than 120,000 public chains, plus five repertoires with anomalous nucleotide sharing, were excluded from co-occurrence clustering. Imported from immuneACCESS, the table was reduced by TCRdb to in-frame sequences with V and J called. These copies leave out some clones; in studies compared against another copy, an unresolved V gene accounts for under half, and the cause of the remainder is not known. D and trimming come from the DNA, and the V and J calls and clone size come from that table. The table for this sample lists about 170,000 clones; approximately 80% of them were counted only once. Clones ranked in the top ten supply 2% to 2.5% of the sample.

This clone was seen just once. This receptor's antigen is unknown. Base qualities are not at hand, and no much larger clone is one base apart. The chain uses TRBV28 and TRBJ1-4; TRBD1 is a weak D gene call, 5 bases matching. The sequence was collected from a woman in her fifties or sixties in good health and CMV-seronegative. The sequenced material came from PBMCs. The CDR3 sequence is CASKKMGRSNEKLFF. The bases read TGTGCCAGCAAAAAGATGGGGCGGAGTAATGAAAAACTGTTTTTT.